This T cell receptor beta chain was profiled in a study of cytomegalovirus exposure and HLA in healthy donors. CDR1 is SEHNR and CDR2 is FQNEAQ in the germline V gene (reference sequence). The length of the CDR3 is 17 residues. Trimming at V came to 3 bases and at J to 5 bases, leaving 8 bases not matched to a gene. Findings and limits, study-wide: Cytomegalovirus-associated status was assigned to 150 to 200 TCR beta chains.

PCR involved 60 Vbeta and 13 Jbeta primers. Sequencing was performed with immunoSEQ multiplex PCR; in TCRdb, only in-frame clones are kept and a portion is missing. Of about 110,000 clones listed, 80% to 85% were seen once; the top ten hold less than 3%. For this clone: Its specificity is unknown.

This TCR was recovered from a woman aged 55-70 years in good health and CMV-seropositive. The rearrangement joins TRBV7-9 to TRBJ2-1, with 12 nucleotides matching TRBD2. Sequenced material: PBMCs. CDR3 sequence reads: CASSLWTSGIVHNEQFF. As DNA, the CDR3 is TGTGCCAGCAGCTTGTGGACTAGCGGGATCGTCCACAATGAGCAGTTCTTC.